The next 5 T cell receptor beta chains were all read from a single sample in a study of radiotherapy plus CTLA-4 blockade in lung cancer. Only in-frame clones appear in the TCRdb table, and some are missing; sequencing was by immunoSEQ multiplex PCR. The sample contains about 46,000 clones, roughly 80% of which appear only once. The source material was peripheral blood, sampled from a patient treated with radiotherapy plus ipilimumab. Every receptor here comes from a human donor with non-small cell lung cancer who had a complete response to radiotherapy plus ipilimumab.

The V gene is TRBV12-5, the J gene TRBJ2-5, with TRBD2 matching 16 bases. CDR3 length: 16 residues. CDR1 LGHNT and CDR2 FRNRAP come from the germline V gene. Losses at the gene ends were 5 bases for V and 3 bases for J; bases not matched to a gene: 3. Here the CDR3 reads CASGPGTSGGEETQYF. For the CDR3, the DNA is TGTGCTAGTGGTCCGGGGACTAGCGGGGGGGAAGAGACCCAGTACTTC.

V and J are TRBV18 and TRBJ2-1; unclear D gene. Trimming left V 0 bases short and J 4 bases short, with 16 bases between. The CDR3 runs 17 residues. In germline, CDR1 is KGHSH, CDR2 LQKENI. The CDR3 loop is CASSPPLLELRYNEQFF. The CDR3, as DNA: TGTGCCAGCTCACCACCATTATTAGAGCTCCGGTACAATGAGCAGTTCTTC. The full variable domain, completed using reference TRBV18 and TRBJ2-1, is NAGVMQNPRHLVRRRGQEARLRCSPMKGHSHVYWYRQLPEEGLKFMVYLQKENIIDESGMPKERFSAEFPKEGPSILRIQQVVRGDSAAYFCASSPPLLELRYNEQFFGPGTRLTVL.

The chain combines TRBV7-8 with TRBJ2-1; a possible D gene is TRBD2 (6 bases). Trimming removed 1 base at V and 8 bases at J, with 9 bases between. Germline loops: CDR1 SGHVS, CDR2 FQNEAQ. The CDR3 contains 13 residues. For the CDR3, the DNA is TGTGCCAGCAGCTTAGAAGCGGGCTATGAGCAGTTCTTC. Translation: CASSLEAGYEQFF.

CDR3 DNA: TGTGCCAGCAGCGCAGATGACAGCGTCCTGACTTTC. Amino acid sequence: CASSADDSVLTF. The chain carries TRBV9 and TRBJ2-6, with a tentative D call TRBD1 (5 bases). The CDR3 sequence is 12 residues long. Per germline, CDR1 SGDLS and CDR2 YYNGEE. V lost 3 bases, J lost 12 bases, and 10 bases lay in between.

V gene TRBV27 combines with J gene TRBJ1-6; perhaps TRBD1 as D (6 bases). Trimming pared 4 bases from V and 10 bases from J, leaving 11 bases between. The CDR3 loop spans 13 amino acids. Per the germline V gene, CDR1 is MNHEY and CDR2 is SMNVEV (reference sequence). CDR3 loop: CASSSHRESPLHF. CDR3 nucleotides: TGTGCCAGCAGTTCCCACAGGGAGTCACCCCTCCACTTT.